This TCR beta chain is drawn from a study of T cells in tumors after PD-1 blockade. In the study overall: Some patients also took daily vismodegib 150 mg during anti-PD-1 treatment.

Only in-frame clones appear in the TCRdb table, and some are missing; sequencing was by immunoSEQ multiplex PCR. The sample holds some 60,000 clones, 80% seen once. The CDR3 is made up of 13 amino acids. V lost 10 bases and J lost 4; bases outside the gene matches: 7. Looked up from germline, CDR1 is MNHEY and CDR2 is SVGAGI. The chain has TRBV6-5 and TRBJ1-1; TRBD1 matches 9 bases. The sequence came from a human donor with basal cell carcinoma. The material sequenced was PBMCs, taken before anti-PD-1 treatment. CDR3 amino acids: CATPRQGGTEAFF. CDR3 DNA: TGTGCCACCCCGCGACAGGGGGGCACTGAAGCTTTCTTT.